This is a list of T cell receptor beta chains from one sample in a study of blood T cell repertoires in COVID-19. The data were produced by immunoSEQ multiplex PCR, yet TCRdb's version contains in-frame clones alone and is incomplete. The sample holds roughly 210,000 clones; roughly 84% are singletons and the top ten take roughly 7.2%. Sequencing was done on a sample of PBMCs or T cells enriched from blood (not recorded which). All receptors come from a man under 40 in a cohort exposed to, infected with or recovered from COVID-19 (not recorded which). Each CDR3 is given with its conserved first and last residue. Each record gives: CDR3 DNA, CDR3 protein, J gene, V gene, D gene, clone size. The D gene is left open where the match is weak. Only part of the rows carry a size: once, few, many, or a class if the clone is expanded.

CDR3 DNA: TGTGCCAGCAGTTACTCGTGGGAGAATGGCTACACCTTC
CDR3 protein: CASSYSWENGYTF
J gene: TRBJ1-2
V gene: TRBV6-2/TRBV6-3
D gene: NA
clone size: NA

CDR3 DNA: TGTGCCAGCAGTGAAGTGGACGCAGGGATAGGGACTAATGAAAAACTGTTTTTT
CDR3 protein: CASSEVDAGIGTNEKLFF
J gene: TRBJ1-4
V gene: TRBV2
D gene: NA
clone size: NA

CDR3 DNA: TGTGCCAGCAGCTTACCCCTGGGAGCGGGGGGCGCCCGAGATACGCAGTATTTT
CDR3 protein: CASSLPLGAGGARDTQYF
J gene: TRBJ2-3
V gene: TRBV7-2
D gene: TRBD2
clone size: NA

CDR3 DNA: TGCGCCAGCAGCCCTGGACACGGCCAGGACGAGCAGTACTTC
CDR3 protein: CASSPGHGQDEQYF
J gene: TRBJ2-7
V gene: TRBV5-1
D gene: NA
clone size: NA

CDR3 DNA: TGTGCCAGCTCAGTTAGGCAGGGGGGCACTGAAGCTTTCTTT
CDR3 protein: CASSVRQGGTEAFF
J gene: TRBJ1-1
V gene: TRBV28
D gene: TRBD1
clone size: NA

CDR3 DNA: TGTGCCAGCAGTCCAGCGAGAGACAATGAGCAGTTCTTC
CDR3 protein: CASSPARDNEQFF
J gene: TRBJ2-1
V gene: TRBV6-5
D gene: NA
clone size: NA

CDR3 DNA: TGTGCCAGCAGTTTAATGAGCGATGACAATGAGCAGTTCTTC
CDR3 protein: CASSLMSDDNEQFF
J gene: TRBJ2-1
V gene: TRBV7-9
D gene: NA
clone size: once

CDR3 DNA: TGTGCCAGCAGCTTCGATCCAGGGGACTATAGCAATCAGCCCCAGCATTTT
CDR3 protein: CASSFDPGDYSNQPQHF
J gene: TRBJ1-5
V gene: TRBV9
D gene: NA
clone size: NA

CDR3 DNA: TGTGCCAGCAGTTACGGAGCGGAGAACACCGGGGAGCTGTTTTTT
CDR3 protein: CASSYGAENTGELFF
J gene: TRBJ2-2
V gene: TRBV6-5
D gene: NA
clone size: many

CDR3 DNA: TGTGCTAGCAGCTTAGGGGGGACTAGCGGTTCCTACGAGCAGTACTTC
CDR3 protein: CASSLGGTSGSYEQYF
J gene: TRBJ2-7
V gene: TRBV7-7
D gene: TRBD2
clone size: once

CDR3 DNA: TGTGCCAATAAGAACAGGGGATCAGATGGCTACACCTTC
CDR3 protein: CANKNRGSDGYTF
J gene: TRBJ1-2
V gene: TRBV19
D gene: TRBD1
clone size: NA

CDR3 DNA: TGTGCCAGCAGCCATGCCGCTAGCGGAGGGAACACCGGGGAGCTGTTTTTT
CDR3 protein: CASSHAASGGNTGELFF
J gene: TRBJ2-2
V gene: TRBV7-2
D gene: TRBD2
clone size: NA

CDR3 DNA: TGTGCCAGCAAAATGGGGGAGGGATCCGGGGAGCTGTTTTTT
CDR3 protein: CASKMGEGSGELFF
J gene: TRBJ2-2
V gene: TRBV9
D gene: TRBD2
clone size: NA

CDR3 DNA: TGTGCCAGCAGCCCCGGGACAATTCAAGAGACCCAGTACTTC
CDR3 protein: CASSPGTIQETQYF
J gene: TRBJ2-5
V gene: TRBV7-9
D gene: NA
clone size: NA

CDR3 DNA: TGTGCCAGCAGCGAGGACTACCCTAGCACAGATACGCAGTATTTT
CDR3 protein: CASSEDYPSTDTQYF
J gene: TRBJ2-3
V gene: TRBV6-5
D gene: NA
clone size: NA

CDR3 DNA: TGCAGTGGACTAGCGGCTTACAATGAGCAGTTCTTC
CDR3 protein: CSGLAAYNEQFF
J gene: TRBJ2-1
V gene: TRBV29-1
D gene: TRBD2
clone size: NA

CDR3 DNA: TGTGCAAGTCGCTTAGCGGACAGAGGGCCCCAGCATTTT
CDR3 protein: CASRLADRGPQHF
J gene: TRBJ1-5
V gene: TRBV12-2
D gene: NA
clone size: NA

CDR3 DNA: TGTGCCAGCAGCTTAGGGGGGACAGGGGCGGGTGGAAACACCATATATTTT
CDR3 protein: CASSLGGTGAGGNTIYF
J gene: TRBJ1-3
V gene: TRBV7-8
D gene: TRBD1
clone size: NA

CDR3 DNA: TGTGCCAGTAGTCCCCCACAGGGGCTCACTGGAAACACCATATATTTT
CDR3 protein: CASSPPQGLTGNTIYF
J gene: TRBJ1-3
V gene: TRBV19
D gene: TRBD1
clone size: NA

CDR3 DNA: TGTGCCAGCAGTTACTTGACAGGGGTGAACACTGAAGCTTTCTTT
CDR3 protein: CASSYLTGVNTEAFF
J gene: TRBJ1-1
V gene: TRBV6-5
D gene: TRBD1
clone size: NA

CDR3 DNA: TGTGCCAGCAGCGTAGGTTCTAGCGGTGCCTACGAGCAGTACTTC
CDR3 protein: CASSVGSSGAYEQYF
J gene: TRBJ2-7
V gene: TRBV9
D gene: TRBD2
clone size: NA

CDR3 DNA: TGTGCCAGCAGTTTACCAGGGACCTACAATGAGCAGTTCTTC
CDR3 protein: CASSLPGTYNEQFF
J gene: TRBJ2-1
V gene: TRBV27
D gene: NA
clone size: NA

CDR3 DNA: TGTGCCAGCAGCTTGCTGGCAGGGGGTCGAAACACCATATATTTT
CDR3 protein: CASSLLAGGRNTIYF
J gene: TRBJ1-3
V gene: TRBV5-8
D gene: TRBD1
clone size: NA

CDR3 DNA: TGTGCCAGCAGCCCTTCCAGGGGGGACACCGGGGAGCTGTTTTTT
CDR3 protein: CASSPSRGDTGELFF
J gene: TRBJ2-2
V gene: TRBV11-2
D gene: NA
clone size: NA

CDR3 DNA: TGTGCCAGTAGTACGCAACCGGGAACAAACACTGAAGCTTTCTTT
CDR3 protein: CASSTQPGTNTEAFF
J gene: TRBJ1-1
V gene: TRBV19
D gene: NA
clone size: NA

CDR3 DNA: TGTGCCAGCAGCCTAGGGGGCGCTGGCTATGGCTACACCTTC
CDR3 protein: CASSLGGAGYGYTF
J gene: TRBJ1-2
V gene: TRBV7-8
D gene: TRBD1
clone size: NA

CDR3 DNA: TGTGCCAGCAGCGTTAACAGGGGCACAGATACGCAGTATTTT
CDR3 protein: CASSVNRGTDTQYF
J gene: TRBJ2-3
V gene: TRBV9
D gene: NA
clone size: NA

CDR3 DNA: TGTGCCAGCAGTCCCTTGGAAGGGAGGTCCGCTGAGGGGCTGAACACTGAAGCTTTCTTT
CDR3 protein: CASSPLEGRSAEGLNTEAFF
J gene: TRBJ1-1
V gene: TRBV28
D gene: NA
clone size: NA

CDR3 DNA: TGTGCCAGCAGCCGACTCCGGCCCGCGGGAGAAAATGGGCAGTACTTC
CDR3 protein: CASSRLRPAGENGQYF
J gene: TRBJ2-7
V gene: TRBV7-9
D gene: TRBD2
clone size: NA

CDR3 DNA: TGTGCCAGCAGTTTAAGGCTAGCGGGAGGGGTGAGCTCCTACGAGCAGTACTTC
CDR3 protein: CASSLRLAGGVSSYEQYF
J gene: TRBJ2-7
V gene: TRBV28
D gene: TRBD2
clone size: NA

CDR3 DNA: TGTGCCAGCAAGGAGATAGCCTCTCACGAGCAGTACTTC
CDR3 protein: CASKEIASHEQYF
J gene: TRBJ2-7
V gene: TRBV27
D gene: NA
clone size: NA

CDR3 DNA: TGTGCCAGCAGCGGTGACAGGGGGCTGGTCTATGGCTACACCTTC
CDR3 protein: CASSGDRGLVYGYTF
J gene: TRBJ1-2
V gene: TRBV3-1/TRBV3-2
D gene: TRBD1
clone size: NA

CDR3 DNA: TGTGCCAGCACTCCCTTTGGGGGGAGTGGGGAGACCCAGTACTTC
CDR3 protein: CASTPFGGSGETQYF
J gene: TRBJ2-5
V gene: TRBV6-5
D gene: NA
clone size: NA

CDR3 DNA: TGTGCCAGCAGCCAGAAAGACCTCGCAGGGTACGAGCAGTACTTC
CDR3 protein: CASSQKDLAGYEQYF
J gene: TRBJ2-7
V gene: TRBV14
D gene: NA
clone size: NA

CDR3 DNA: TGTGCCAGCAGTCCTCCACGGGGCACTGAAGCTTTCTTT
CDR3 protein: CASSPPRGTEAFF
J gene: TRBJ1-1
V gene: TRBV13
D gene: NA
clone size: NA

CDR3 DNA: TGTGCCAGCAGCTTAGCTGTAGCGGGAGGGGTAAATGAGCAGTTCTTC
CDR3 protein: CASSLAVAGGVNEQFF
J gene: TRBJ2-1
V gene: TRBV7-9
D gene: TRBD2
clone size: NA

CDR3 DNA: TGTGCCAGCAGCTTTAGAGTGGCCAAAAACATTCAGTACTTC
CDR3 protein: CASSFRVAKNIQYF
J gene: TRBJ2-4
V gene: TRBV11-2
D gene: NA
clone size: NA

CDR3 DNA: TGTGCCACCCGGGGTCCCGGGGGGACTGAAGCTTTCTTT
CDR3 protein: CATRGPGGTEAFF
J gene: TRBJ1-1
V gene: TRBV24-1
D gene: NA
clone size: NA

CDR3 DNA: TGTGCCAGCAGCTTAGTGGCTAGCGGCACAGATACGCAGTATTTT
CDR3 protein: CASSLVASGTDTQYF
J gene: TRBJ2-3
V gene: TRBV7-6
D gene: NA
clone size: NA

CDR3 DNA: TGCGCCAGCAGCCCGGGGGGGACAGGGTCCTACGAGCAGTACTTC
CDR3 protein: CASSPGGTGSYEQYF
J gene: TRBJ2-7
V gene: TRBV5-1
D gene: NA
clone size: NA

CDR3 DNA: TGCGCCAGCACCTTCCAGGGGGGTCAGCCCCAGCATTTT
CDR3 protein: CASTFQGGQPQHF
J gene: TRBJ1-5
V gene: TRBV10-2
D gene: TRBD1
clone size: once

CDR3 DNA: TGCGCCAGCAGCCAAGAGACTACGTACACTGAAGCTTTCTTT
CDR3 protein: CASSQETTYTEAFF
J gene: TRBJ1-1
V gene: TRBV4-1
D gene: NA
clone size: few

CDR3 DNA: TGTGCCAGCAGCTTAGGGGGGACAGGGGGTGAAAAACTGTTTTTT
CDR3 protein: CASSLGGTGGEKLFF
J gene: TRBJ1-4
V gene: TRBV7-2
D gene: TRBD1
clone size: NA

CDR3 DNA: TGCGCCAGCAGTGAGCATCGGGGGGCAGGAAACACCATATATTTT
CDR3 protein: CASSEHRGAGNTIYF
J gene: TRBJ1-3
V gene: TRBV10-2
D gene: NA
clone size: NA